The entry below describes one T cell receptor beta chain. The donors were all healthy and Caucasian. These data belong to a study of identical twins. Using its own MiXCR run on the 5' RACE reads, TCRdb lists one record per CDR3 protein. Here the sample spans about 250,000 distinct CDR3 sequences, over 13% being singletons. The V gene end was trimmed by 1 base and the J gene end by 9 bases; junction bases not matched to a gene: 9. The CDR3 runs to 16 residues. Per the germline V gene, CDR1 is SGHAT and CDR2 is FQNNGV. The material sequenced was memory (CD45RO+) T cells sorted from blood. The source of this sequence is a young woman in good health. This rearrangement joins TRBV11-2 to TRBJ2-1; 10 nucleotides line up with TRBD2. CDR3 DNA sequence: TGTGCCAGCAGCTTAGCGTCCAGCGGGAGGGGGGCTGAGCAGTTCTTC. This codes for CASSLASSGRGAEQFF.